This TCR beta chain emerged from a study of blood T cell repertoires in COVID-19. CDR3 size: 17 residues. V shed 3 bases and J 2 bases; nucleotides not matched to a gene: 11. Germline V gene sequence: CDR1 MNHEY, CDR2 SMNVEV (reference sequence). Source study methods: Nucleated cell counts were estimated from reference gene primer amplification. Clones were read by immunoSEQ multiplex PCR, and TCRdb kept only the in-frame ones, dropping some. Clone size and V and J calls were adopted from that table, with D and trimming inferred from the DNA. The sample consists of 150,000 to 200,000 clones, over 75% of them appearing once.

The V gene is TRBV27, the J gene TRBJ1-2, with TRBD1 matching over 8 bases. The source is a man aged 45 to 65 who had recovered from COVID-19. Sequencing was performed on PBMCs or T cells enriched from blood (not recorded which). CDR3 region: CASSFSGQGAGNYGYTF. The CDR3 DNA follows: TGTGCCAGCAGTTTTTCCGGGCAGGGGGCAGGGAACTATGGCTACACCTTC.